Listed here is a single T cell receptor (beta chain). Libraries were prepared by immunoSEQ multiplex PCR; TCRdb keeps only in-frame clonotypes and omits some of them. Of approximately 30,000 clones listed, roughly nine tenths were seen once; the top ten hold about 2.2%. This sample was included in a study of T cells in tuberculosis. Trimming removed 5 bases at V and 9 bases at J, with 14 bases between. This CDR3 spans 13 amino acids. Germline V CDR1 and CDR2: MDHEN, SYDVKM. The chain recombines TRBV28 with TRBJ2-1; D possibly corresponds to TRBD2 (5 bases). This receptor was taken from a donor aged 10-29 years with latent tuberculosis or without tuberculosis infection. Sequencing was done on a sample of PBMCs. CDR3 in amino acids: CASSGRLGSEQFF. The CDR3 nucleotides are TGTGCCAGCAGTGGGCGGCTGGGGAGTGAGCAGTTCTTC.